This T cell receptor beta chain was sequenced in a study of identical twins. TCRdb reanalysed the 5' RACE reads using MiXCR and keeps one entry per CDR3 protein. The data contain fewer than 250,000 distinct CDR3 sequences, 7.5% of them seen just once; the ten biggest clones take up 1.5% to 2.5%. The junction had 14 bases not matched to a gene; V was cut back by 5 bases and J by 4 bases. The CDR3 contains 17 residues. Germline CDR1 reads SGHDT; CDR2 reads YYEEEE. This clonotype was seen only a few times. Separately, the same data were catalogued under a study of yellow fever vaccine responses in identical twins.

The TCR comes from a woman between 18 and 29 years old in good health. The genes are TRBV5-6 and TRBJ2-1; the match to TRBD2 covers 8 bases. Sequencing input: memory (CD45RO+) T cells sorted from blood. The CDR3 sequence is CASRLSRTSSKYNEQFF. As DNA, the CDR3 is TGTGCCAGCAGGCTATCCCGGACTAGCAGTAAATACAATGAGCAGTTCTTC.